This is a list of T cell receptor beta chains from one sample in a study of monozygotic twins with inflammatory bowel disease. TCRdb reprocessed the 5' RACE reads and keeps a single row for each CDR3 protein, giving no DNA. The sample has over 100,000 distinct CDR3 sequences, and its top ten clones hold around an eighth. Sequencing was done on a sample of blood. The receptors come from a human donor with ulcerative colitis or Crohn's disease, or a healthy co-twin of an affected twin (not recorded which). Each CDR3 is given with its conserved first and last residue. Each record gives: V gene, J gene, CDR3 protein.

TRBV3-1	TRBJ2-7	CASSQALWTTLNYEQYF
TRBV7-9	TRBJ2-1	CASSLDHNEQFF
TRBV20-1	TRBJ2-7	CSARSGDRVGEQYF
TRBV6-2/TRBV6-3	TRBJ2-5	CASHTSGIEETQYF
TRBV5-1	TRBJ2-5	CASQKNQGAQETQYF
TRBV4-3	TRBJ2-5	CASSQGVGYQETQYF
TRBV6-2/TRBV6-3	TRBJ2-2	CASSRWEALAGGTGELFF
TRBV20-1	TRBJ1-6	CSASIVSNSPLHF
TRBV7-9	TRBJ1-2	CASELGVVTYGYTF
TRBV6-1	TRBJ2-5	CASSEPGTGLRETQYF
TRBV5-1	TRBJ1-6	CASSPDGYNSPLHF
TRBV10-2	TRBJ2-7	CASSDILSSYEQYF
TRBV12-3/TRBV12-4	TRBJ2-7	CASSSTGTGASYEQYF
TRBV12-3/TRBV12-4	TRBJ1-6	CASSLSGGSPLHF
TRBV6-1	TRBJ1-5	CASTQGSNQPQHF
TRBV5-1	TRBJ1-1	CASFRDDTEAFF
TRBV5-1	TRBJ2-6	CASSPNFSGANVLTF
TRBV28	TRBJ2-1	CASRVAGTYYNEQFF
TRBV7-9	TRBJ2-5	CASSAFWEKETQYF
TRBV7-3	TRBJ2-6	CASSLGSSGANVLTF
TRBV12-3/TRBV12-4	TRBJ2-5	CASSPFGAWTAASRGTQYF
TRBV7-2	TRBJ2-7	CASSRSTGSGYEQYF
TRBV7-3	TRBJ2-3	CASKKGRGTDTQYF
TRBV5-1	TRBJ2-7	CASSLTGESEQYF
TRBV10-3	TRBJ1-1	CAISDPTGRLNTEAFF
TRBV5-4	TRBJ2-7	CASSHSGLGQYEQYF
TRBV9	TRBJ2-7	CASSMGYEQYF
TRBV24-1	TRBJ2-5	CATSTETRETQYF
TRBV12-3/TRBV12-4	TRBJ2-3	CASSIPGLAFHTDTQYF
TRBV7-2	TRBJ2-1	CASNNRGGEQFF
TRBV5-1	TRBJ2-5	CASSPGLAGGGETQYF
TRBV5-1	TRBJ2-3	CASSLEGETDTQYF
TRBV5-1	TRBJ1-1	CASSLTAQGNTEAFF
TRBV5-1	TRBJ1-3	CASSLEGPPGNTIYF
TRBV23-1	TRBJ2-7	CASSLSASAWIYEQYF
TRBV9	TRBJ1-6	CASSMADSGSYNSPLHF
TRBV28	TRBJ2-3	CASSLSGRTDTQYF